This TCR beta chain was sequenced in a study of shared clonotypes between healthy human individuals (dated by TCRdb to the early 2020s). About the investigation overall: Two women and a few men aged 18 to 49 years were included in the cohort. For each donor, three plates each were used for CD4 naive and CD4 memory, two plates were used for CD8 naive, and one plate was used for CD8 memory. To estimate repertoire size and how much clonotypes are shared between individuals, the study performed deep sequencing of blood TCR repertoires from a handful of healthy adults. To increase sequencing depth and limit assay-specific biases, different laboratories used diverse techniques to prepare libraries and sequence TCR repertoires. Leukapheresis yielded between about 0.94 and 9 billion PBMCs per donor.

The donors were healthy, HIV-negative adults with no recently reported acute infections or vaccinations. All donors were Caucasian adults living in Nashville, Tennessee, USA. CD4+ T cells were enriched by magnetic negative selection, after which naive cells were positively selected on CD45RA and the negative fraction was taken as the memory subset. Blood was obtained by leukapheresis, after which PBMCs were separated by Ficoll-Histopaque density gradient centrifugation and cryopreserved in liquid nitrogen vapor phase. Analytical flow cytometry was used to check the purity and quantity of every magnetically sorted T cell population. Genomic DNA was isolated from every sorted fraction and measured by UV absorbance on a Nanodrop 2000c. Here is what the overall study found, with its caveats: The genetic and exposure-history diversity represented was limited by the small number of donors. Sampling was limited to blood, and TCR repertoires in tissue likely differ from TCR repertoires in blood. Pairwise subsampling indicated that sequencing depth was expected to affect the degree of clonotype sharing among donors. Compared with non-shared clonotypes, clonotypes shared by all four sorted-subset donors had higher generation probabilities. Larger estimated clonotype richness was generally found for naive subsets than for memory subsets. About 5% of naive CD4, 3.5% of naive CD8, roughly 2.4% of memory CD4, and around 0.4% of memory CD8 clonotypes were shared across a few donors. Even with the large sequencing depth, rarefaction of the sorted-subset datasets indicated that sequencing was incomplete.

Counted from cysteine to phenylalanine, this CDR3 has 16 amino acids. Of the read, only the CDR3 DNA is kept; its 48 bases are in frame from base 1. The germline V gene encodes CDR1 SGHAT and CDR2 FQNNGV. V and J are trimmed by 7 bases and 9 bases, and the gene matches miss 16 bases of the junction. Worth noting for this clone: Its antigen specificity is not known. Base quality data are lacking; no much larger clone is found one base away.

Using the deep immunoSEQ assay, multiplex PCR amplified TCR CDR3 regions from genomic DNA. Extracted genomic DNA from each cell subset was distributed evenly across all wells of several immunoSEQ 96-well plates, and each plate was treated as a replicate. Each replicate PCR for sorted subsets received roughly 0.2 ug genomic DNA, equal to about 30,000 T cell genomes. Purified libraries were measured with a Qubit 3.0 fluorometer, size-checked on a Bioanalyzer 2100, and measured again with the KAPA Library Quantification kit. Each immunoSEQ 96-well plate was sequenced on its own single-read 150-cycle Illumina NextSeq 550 flow cell. As for how the authors treated the data: The immunoSEQ output contained only junctional sequences without quality scores, so filtering could not match that applied to full-length reads. To assign V/J genes and CDR3, sequences were annotated using PyIR, a Python wrapper for IgBLAST v1.9, with IMGT germline references. Reads with weak V/J assignments (E-value above 1e-6), missing CDR3, stop codons, out-of-frame junctions, or ambiguous translated residues were removed. A V3J clonotype was defined by an identical inferred V gene, J gene, and CDR3 amino acid sequence. The percentage overlap between two repertoires was calculated by dividing the number of shared unique clonotypes by the size of the smaller repertoire. Richness of each repertoire was evaluated using RTK rarefaction, the Chao1 estimator, and Recon v2.1 estimates of unobserved clonotypes. OLGA was used to compute generation probabilities for all TCRbeta clonotypes that the gDNA method yielded from a handful of donors. TCRdb stores this immuneACCESS table with in-frame sequences only. Part of the clones is absent; in the studies checked, under half of the shortfall reflects unresolved V genes, and no reason is known for the rest. From that table come the V and J calls and clone size; the DNA was used to work out D and trimming. Within this sample are 2 million to 2.5 million clones, with approximately 95% of them counted one time only. The ten largest clones take up roughly 0.13% of the sample.

Recombination connected TRBV11-2 to TRBJ2-1; 9 bases in the middle match TRBD2. The source material was naive CD4+ T cells sorted from blood. Read against the paper, the sample's cell subset or site label means: CD45RA+ positively selected. This clonotype originated in a man between 18 and 35 years old in good health. CDR3 protein: CASTLSGSVVLGEQFF. The nucleotides read TGTGCCAGCACCCTTAGCGGGAGTGTAGTCCTCGGTGAGCAGTTCTTC.